The 15 T cell receptor beta chains presented below share a single source sample, sequenced in a study of blood T cell repertoires in COVID-19. Profiled with immunoSEQ multiplex PCR; TCRdb holds only in-frame clones, not every one. Of under 400,000 clones listed, under 90% were seen once; the top ten hold less than 3.5%. The sequenced sample was peripheral blood. All receptors derive from a woman aged 25 to 39 with COVID-19, enrolled during active disease.

The chain couples TRBV5-1 to TRBJ2-1; TRBD2 matches 8 bases. Germline V gene lookup returns CDR1 SGHRS and CDR2 YFSETQ. The CDR3 is 16 amino acids. V trimming: 4 bases; J trimming: 5 bases; junction bases outside the gene matches: 11. The CDR3 loop is CASSLSGRAYDNEQFF. DNA for the CDR3: TGCGCCAGCAGCCTCTCCGGGAGGGCCTATGACAATGAGCAGTTCTTC.

The chain is built from TRBV6-6 and TRBJ2-7, with D perhaps TRBD2 (5 bases). The CDR3 loop spans 13 amino acids. Looked up from germline, CDR1 is MNHNY and CDR2 is SVGAGI (reference sequence). V shed 7 bases and J shed 2 bases, with 12 bases lying between them. The CDR3 DNA reads as TGTGCCAGCACGGCGACCGGGACCTACGAGCAGTACTTC. Translation gives CASTATGTYEQYF.

The rearrangement joins TRBV11-2 to TRBJ1-6; the D gene is possibly TRBD1 (5 bases). The CDR3 runs to 15 residues. Trimming pared 4 bases from V and 5 bases from J, leaving 12 bases between. Per germline, CDR1 SGHAT and CDR2 FQNNGV. For the CDR3, the DNA is TGTGCCAGCAGCTGGAGACAGACTGATAATTCACCCCTCCACTTT. Protein sequence: CASSWRQTDNSPLHF.

This clone was seen a single time. This sequence joins TRBV2 and TRBJ1-4; 7 nucleotides match TRBD1. The junction had 7 bases not matched to a gene; V was cut back by 1 base and J by 8 bases. The CDR3 is 15 amino acids. Germline CDR1 is SNHLY and CDR2 is FYNNEI. The CDR3 region has the DNA TGTGCCAGCAGTGAAGGGACAGGCTTTAGAGAAAAACTGTTTTTT. Encoded protein: CASSEGTGFREKLFF. Looking up the rest from reference TRBV2 and TRBJ1-4 gives the full variable domain: EPEVTQTPSHQVTQMGQEVILRCVPISNHLYFYWYRQILGQKVEFLVSFYNNEISEKSEIFDDQFSVERPDGSNFTLKIRSTKLEDSAMYFCASSEGTGFREKLFFGSGTQLSVL.

This clone was seen just once. V gene TRBV6-6 combines with J gene TRBJ2-1, with D possibly matching TRBD1 (6 bases). The germline gives CDR1 MNHNY, CDR2 SVGAGI (reference sequence). The CDR3 length is 15 residues. With 5 bases removed from V and 6 bases from J, the gap between germline ends came to 17 bases. The CDR3 DNA reads TGTGCCAGCAGTCACCGGGCAGGGGAACGCAATGAGCAGTTCTTC. Protein: CASSHRAGERNEQFF.

This chain connects TRBV5-4 to TRBJ1-3; D is uncertain. From germline, CDR1 is SGHNT and CDR2 YYREEE (reference sequence). The CDR3 length is 16 residues. The V end lost 0 bases, the J end lost 4 bases, and 14 bases lay between the germline ends. CDR3 sequence: CASSLDSPGRGNTIYF. The CDR3, as DNA: TGTGCCAGCAGCTTGGACTCCCCAGGTCGGGGAAACACCATATATTTT. Together with reference TRBV5-4 and TRBJ1-3, the CDR3 gives the full variable domain: ETGVTQSPTHLIKTRGQQVTLRCSSQSGHNTVSWYQQALGQGPQFIFQYYREEENGRGNFPPRFSGLQFPNYSSELNVNALELDDSALYLCASSLDSPGRGNTIYFGEGSWLTVV.

This clone occurred once. This chain connects TRBV6-5 to TRBJ2-1; 7 bases map to TRBD1. V shed 0 bases, J shed 2 bases, and the junction held 4 bases outside the gene matches. Germline assignment: CDR1 MNHEY and CDR2 SVGAGI. CDR3 size: 16 residues. The DNA of the CDR3 is TGTGCCAGCAGTTACTCCACCGGGACAGCCTACAATGAGCAGTTCTTC. Amino acid sequence: CASSYSTGTAYNEQFF.

This chain uses TRBV20-1 with TRBJ1-5; 7 bases are shared with TRBD1. V lost 3 bases, J lost 5 bases, and 7 bases stayed unmatched. The germline gives CDR1 DFQATT, CDR2 SNEGSKA (reference sequence). This CDR3 region has 14 residues. CDR3 DNA sequence: TGCAGTGCTAGTAAGGGGACAGACTATCAGCCCCAGCATTTT. It yields the protein CSASKGTDYQPQHF.

This chain links TRBV3-1 (or the pseudogene TRBV3-2) with TRBJ2-1; 12 bases fit TRBD1. The germline gives CDR1 LGHDT, CDR2 YNNKEL (reference sequence). The CDR3 sequence is 15 residues long. V shed 2 bases and J 15 bases; nucleotides not matched to a gene: 11. CDR3 DNA: TGTGCCAGCAGCCAATCCGGGACAGGGGGCGCGGAGAGGTTCTTC. This translates into CASSQSGTGGAERFF.

The chain links TRBV19 to TRBJ1-2; 8 bases agree with TRBD1. CDR1 is LNHDA, CDR2 SQIVND, per germline (reference sequence). The CDR3 runs 18 residues. Trimming cost V 6 bases and J 7 bases; bases outside gene matches: 22. The CDR3 region is CASSRILAALGQASGYTF. CDR3 in DNA: TGTGCCAGTAGCCGTATATTGGCGGCCCTGGGACAGGCGAGTGGCTACACCTTC.

The genes are TRBV3-1 (or the pseudogene TRBV3-2) and TRBJ2-1; 8 bases agree with TRBD2. V was pared by 2 bases and J by 4 bases, with 4 bases of the junction left unmatched. This CDR3 region has 15 residues. Germline V gives CDR1 LGHDT, CDR2 YNNKEL (reference sequence). The chain's CDR3 is CASSQPSGSYNEQFF. The CDR3 bases are TGTGCCAGCAGCCAACCAAGCGGGAGTTACAATGAGCAGTTCTTC.

V is TRBV30 and J is TRBJ1-2; tentatively, D is TRBD1 (6 bases). Germline CDR1 and CDR2: GTSNPN and SVGIG (reference sequence). This CDR3 has 14 amino acids. The V and J ends lost 4 bases and 8 bases respectively, with 20 bases between them. This CDR3 is CAWISMVPGDGYTF. The CDR3 nucleotides read TGTGCCTGGATAAGTATGGTTCCAGGGGACGGCTACACCTTC.

The V gene is TRBV7-6, the J gene TRBJ2-7, with D possibly matching TRBD2 (5 bases). CDR1 is SGHVS and CDR2 is FNYEAQ in the germline V gene. This CDR3 has 17 amino acids. V was shortened by 0 bases and J by 5 bases, with 20 bases between the two germline ends. The CDR3 spells CASSLATTYNAADEQYF. The CDR3 nucleotides read TGTGCCAGCAGCTTAGCGACTACCTATAACGCTGCGGACGAGCAGTACTTC. Filled out from reference TRBV7-6 and TRBJ2-7, the complete variable domain reads GAGVSQSPRYKVTKRGQDVALRCDPISGHVSLYWYRQALGQGPEFLTYFNYEAQQDKSGLPNDRFSAERPEGSISTLTIQRTEQRDSAMYRCASSLATTYNAADEQYFGPGTRLTVT.

The rearrangement uses TRBV28 and TRBJ1-3, with 9 bases that match TRBD1. There are 15 residues in the CDR3. Germline assignment: CDR1 MDHEN and CDR2 SYDVKM. Trimming took 8 bases from V and 1 from J; bases not matched to a gene: 6. CDR3 DNA sequence: TGTGCCAGCGGATGGACAGGGGCGTCTGGAAACACCATATATTTT. It codes for CASGWTGASGNTIYF.

This chain connects TRBV14 to TRBJ2-1, with TRBD2 identical over 12 bases. This CDR3 is 15 amino acids long. Trimming at V came to 1 base and at J to 9 bases, leaving 4 bases not matched to a gene. Germline CDR1 and CDR2: SGHDN and FVKESK. The CDR3 coding sequence is TGTGCCAGCAGCCAAGGGACTAGCGGGATATCTGAGCAGTTCTTC. This gives the protein CASSQGTSGISEQFF. Full variable domain (rest looked up from reference TRBV14 and TRBJ2-1): EAGVTQFPSHSVIEKGQTVTLRCDPISGHDNLYWYRRVMGKEIKFLLHFVKESKQDESGMPNNRFLAERTGGTYSTLKVQPAELEDSGVYFCASSQGTSGISEQFFGPGTRLTVL.